Each of the 31 T cell receptor beta chains below was sequenced from the same sample in a study of cytomegalovirus exposure and HLA in healthy donors. Vbeta (60) and Jbeta (13) primers were used in the PCR. Measured with immunoSEQ multiplex PCR; TCRdb has only the in-frame clones, and not every one. The sample contains about 120,000 clones, about 78% of which appear only once. Sequencing used PBMCs. The receptors here all came from a woman in her 30s in good health and CMV-seropositive.

The rearrangement joins TRBV5-6 to TRBJ2-1; no definite D call. V lost 4 bases, J lost 6 bases, and 8 bases lay in between. The CDR3 sequence is 12 residues long. Germline V gives CDR1 SGHDT, CDR2 YYEEEE. CDR3 nucleotides: TGTGCCAGCAGCCTCTCGTTCAATGAGCAGTTCTTC. Translation gives CASSLSFNEQFF.

The J gene is TRBJ1-1, the V gene TRBV11-3; possible D gene TRBD1, 6 bases. The germline CDR1 and CDR2 sequences are SGHNT and YENEEA. This CDR3 comprises 13 residues. The ends were cut back, 6 bases at V and 1 base at J, with 9 bases in the middle. The CDR3 reads CASRRTANTEAFF. CDR3 in DNA: TGTGCCAGCAGACGGACAGCGAACACTGAAGCTTTCTTT. The full variable domain, in which reference TRBV11-3 and TRBJ1-1 provide the parts outside the CDR3, is EAGVVQSPRYKIIEKKQPVAFWCNPISGHNTLYWYLQNLGQGPELLIRYENEEAVDDSQLPKDRFSAERLKGVDSTLKIQPAELGDSAVYLCASRRTANTEAFFGQGTRLTVV.

CDR3 protein: CASSVGDRAYEQYF. The CDR3 DNA reads as TGTGCCAGCAGCGTAGGAGACAGGGCCTACGAGCAGTACTTC. V gene TRBV9 combines with J gene TRBJ2-7, with 7 bases matching TRBD1. From germline, CDR1 is SGDLS and CDR2 YYNGEE. The trim removed 0 bases at V and 2 bases at J, leaving 2 bases unmatched. The CDR3 totals 14 residues.

The chain is built from TRBV30 and TRBJ2-5, with 8 positions matching TRBD1. The better agreement between TRBJ2-7 and the DNA end casts doubt on the J call. From germline, CDR1 is GTSNPN and CDR2 SVGIG (reference sequence). The length of the CDR3 is 14 residues. The CDR3 DNA reads as TGTGCCTGGAGTCCCAGGGGGCGCTTTGCCGAGCAGTACTTC. Protein: CAWSPRGRFAEQYF.

The rearrangement uses TRBV2 and TRBJ2-3, with a weak D call TRBD2 (6 bases). Germline CDR1 SNHLY, CDR2 FYNNEI. The CDR3 is 12 amino acids. Trimming shortened V by 8 bases and J by 6 bases, and 12 bases separated the two germline ends. CDR3 loop: CASGGSLDTQYF. The CDR3, as DNA: TGTGCCAGCGGGGGGAGTTTGGATACGCAGTATTTT. Full variable domain (rest looked up from reference TRBV2 and TRBJ2-3): EPEVTQTPSHQVTQMGQEVILRCVPISNHLYFYWYRQILGQKVEFLVSFYNNEISEKSEIFDDQFSVERPDGSNFTLKIRSTKLEDSAMYFCASGGSLDTQYFGPGTRLTVL.

This chain connects TRBV5-1 to TRBJ2-1; a weak D match, TRBD1 (6 bases). The V end lost 0 bases, the J end lost 0 bases, and 10 bases lay between the germline ends. The CDR3 contains 16 residues. Germline assignment: CDR1 SGHRS and CDR2 YFSETQ. This CDR3 reads CASSLDRASSYNEQFF. The CDR3 bases are TGCGCCAGCAGCTTGGACAGGGCCAGCTCCTACAATGAGCAGTTCTTC.

DNA of the CDR3: TGTGCCACCGGGACAGGGGGAATCAATCAGCCCCAGCATTTT. Translated: CATGTGGINQPQHF. This sequence joins TRBV10-3 and TRBJ1-5; 11 bases match TRBD1. This CDR3 comprises 14 residues. Germline CDR1 and CDR2: ENHRY and SYGVKD. Unmatched junction bases numbered 5, after V lost 10 bases and J lost 3 bases.

The count of this clone is one. This chain links TRBV5-6 with TRBJ2-1, with D tentatively TRBD1 (6 bases). The V gene's germline CDR1 is SGHDT and CDR2 YYEEEE. The ends were cut back, 4 bases at V and 0 bases at J, with 17 bases in the middle. This CDR3 contains 17 residues. This chain's CDR3 is CASSPYGQLSSYNEQFF. The DNA of the CDR3 is TGTGCCAGCAGCCCCTATGGACAGCTTAGCTCCTACAATGAGCAGTTCTTC.

J is TRBJ2-2 and V is TRBV9; TRBD2 aligns across 9 bases. J was trimmed by 4 bases and V by 2 bases; bases with no gene match: 12. Per the germline V gene, CDR1 is SGDLS and CDR2 is YYNGEE. The CDR3 contains 18 residues. CDR3 loop: CASSVRDSLREGTGELFF. The CDR3 region has the DNA TGTGCCAGCAGCGTGAGGGATTCTTTGCGGGAGGGCACCGGGGAGCTGTTTTTT.

The rearrangement uses TRBV6-5 and TRBJ1-3, with 9 positions matching TRBD1. V lost 0 bases and J lost 4; bases outside the gene matches: 4. Germline V CDR1 and CDR2: MNHEY, SVGAGI. The CDR3 is 16 amino acids. The CDR3 here is CASSYSDRGSGNTIYF. Here the CDR3 DNA reads TGTGCCAGCAGTTACTCGGACAGGGGTAGCGGAAACACCATATATTTT.

This chain connects TRBV5-6 to TRBJ1-5, with TRBD1 identical over 8 bases. V trimming: 4 bases; J trimming: 2 bases; junction bases outside the gene matches: 2. The CDR3 extends over 14 amino acids. Germline CDR1 reads SGHDT; CDR2 reads YYEEEE. The CDR3 bases are TGTGCCAGCAGCCCGGGACAGGGCAATCAGCCCCAGCATTTT. Amino acid sequence: CASSPGQGNQPQHF.

This sequence joins TRBV4-2 and TRBJ1-5; D gene unclear. Trimming removed 1 base at V and 6 bases at J, with 10 bases between. Per germline, CDR1 LGHNA and CDR2 YNFKEQ. The CDR3 contains 14 residues. CDR3 amino acids: CASSQGEPGQPQHF. The CDR3 bases are TGTGCCAGCAGCCAAGGGGAGCCCGGTCAGCCCCAGCATTTT.

For this clone: A read error may account for a junction end that differs from germline. The chain combines TRBV5-1 with TRBJ2-3; D is possibly TRBD2 (7 bases). Germline CDR1 is SGHRS and CDR2 is YFSETQ. There are 12 residues in the CDR3. This chain's CDR3 is CASSLEGGRQSF. The CDR3 region has the DNA TGCGCCAGCAGCTTGGAGGGGGGGCGACAGAGTTTT.

The DNA of the CDR3 is TGCGCCAGCAGCCCCGGCGGGGCTAGCAATCAGCCCCAGCATTTT. This translates into CASSPGGASNQPQHF. The chain couples TRBV5-1 to TRBJ1-5; possibly TRBD1 for D (5 bases). V lost 4 bases to trimming and J lost 0 bases, with 11 bases between them. This CDR3 has 15 amino acids. Germline-derived CDR1 and CDR2 are SGHRS and YFSETQ.

The rearrangement uses TRBV19 and TRBJ1-1; D is possibly TRBD1 (5 bases). V lost 5 bases, J lost 4 bases, and 14 bases lay in between. This CDR3 is 14 amino acids long. CDR1 is LNHDA and CDR2 is SQIVND in the germline V gene (reference sequence). The CDR3 sequence is CASSHDRFSTEAFF. For the CDR3, the DNA is TGTGCCAGTAGTCACGACAGATTCAGCACTGAAGCTTTCTTT.

The chain employs TRBV7-8 and TRBJ1-1; 8 nucleotides match TRBD1. CDR1 is SGHVS and CDR2 is FQNEAQ in the germline V gene. The CDR3 extends over 22 amino acids. V gave up 0 bases and J gave up 0 bases; unmatched junction bases: 21. This CDR3 is CASSLARWTGSAPPPMNTEAFF. As DNA, the CDR3 is TGTGCCAGCAGCTTAGCGCGCTGGACAGGGAGTGCCCCCCCACCAATGAACACTGAAGCTTTCTTT.

This chain uses TRBV30 with TRBJ1-5; D unresolved. Looked up from germline, CDR1 is GTSNPN and CDR2 is SVGIG (reference sequence). CDR3 length equals 14 residues. Trimming pared 0 bases from V and 6 bases from J, leaving 12 bases between. In DNA form, the CDR3 reads TGTGCCTGGAGTGTATCCGGGTCCGGTCAGCCCCAGCATTTT. Translation: CAWSVSGSGQPQHF.

The genes are TRBV10-3 and TRBJ1-1, with D possibly TRBD1 on 5 matching bases. Germline V gene data show CDR1 as ENHRY and CDR2 as SYGVKD. Trimming stripped 8 bases from V and 1 base from J, with 11 bases between. This CDR3 is 13 amino acids long. CDR3 in DNA: TGTGCCATCGCCCGGGGGGAGAACACTGAAGCTTTCTTT. It translates to CAIARGENTEAFF.

The V call is TRBV30, the J call TRBJ1-6; 10 nucleotides match TRBD1. V was clipped by 5 bases and J by 10 bases; unmatched bases: 11. The CDR3 has 15 residues. From germline, CDR1 is GTSNPN and CDR2 SVGIG (reference sequence). This CDR3 reads CAWARQTGGGSPLHF. The CDR3 DNA is TGTGCCTGGGCCAGGCAGACAGGGGGCGGATCACCCCTCCACTTT.

The rearrangement joins TRBV11-1 to TRBJ1-2; D perhaps matches TRBD1 (6 bases). This CDR3 region has 14 residues. Trimming removed 5 bases at V and 4 bases at J, with 14 bases between. The germline CDR1 and CDR2 sequences are SGHAT and FQDESV (reference sequence). CDR3 residues: CASSGNQGTYGYTF. Written as DNA, the CDR3 is TGTGCCAGCAGCGGTAATCAGGGGACCTATGGCTACACCTTC.

The chain employs TRBV2 and TRBJ2-2; 8 bases fit TRBD2. This CDR3 is 13 amino acids long. Germline CDR1 reads SNHLY; CDR2 reads FYNNEI. Unmatched junction bases numbered 1, after V lost 4 bases and J lost 6 bases. Here the CDR3 reads CASSGLASGELFF. CDR3 bases: TGTGCCAGCAGTGGACTAGCGTCCGGGGAGCTGTTTTTT.

This clone was observed a single time. CDR3 amino acids: CASSPVGGNSYEQYF. The CDR3 region has the DNA TGTGCCAGCAGCCCCGTGGGAGGTAACTCCTACGAGCAGTACTTC. The chain combines TRBV7-2 with TRBJ2-7; D may be TRBD2 (6 bases). V was cut by 5 bases and J by 0 bases, with 14 bases left in between. Germline V gene sequence: CDR1 SGHTA, CDR2 FQGNSA. The CDR3 has 15 residues.

The chain joins TRBV5-4 to TRBJ1-5; D uncertain. With 1 base removed from V and 6 bases from J, the gap between germline ends came to 5 bases. Germline CDR1 SGHNT, CDR2 YYREEE (reference sequence). The CDR3 is 12 amino acids. DNA for the CDR3: TGTGCCAGCAGCTTGAACGGTCAGCCCCAGCATTTT. Amino acid sequence: CASSLNGQPQHF.

The chain joins TRBV10-3 to TRBJ1-3; the D is unclear. The CDR3 runs 17 residues. The germline V and J ends were trimmed by 6 bases and 0 bases, with 18 bases remaining between them. The V gene's germline CDR1 is ENHRY and CDR2 SYGVKD. CDR3 DNA sequence: TGTGCCATCAGCGCCCCCACGAACTTGGTCTCTGGAAACACCATATATTTT. This codes for CAISAPTNLVSGNTIYF.

The chain is built from TRBV2 and TRBJ1-4, with D uncertain. CDR3 length: 13 amino acids. Trimming took off 4 bases at V and 3 bases at J, with 6 bases between the two ends. Germline V gene lookup returns CDR1 SNHLY and CDR2 FYNNEI. The CDR3 sequence: CASSVLPNEKLFF. The CDR3 bases are TGTGCCAGCAGTGTACTCCCTAATGAAAAACTGTTTTTT.

This clone was picked up one time. V gene TRBV20-1 combines with J gene TRBJ1-3, with 7 bases identical to TRBD1. From germline, CDR1 is DFQATT and CDR2 SNEGSKA (reference sequence). The CDR3 consists of 11 residues. Losses at the gene ends were 2 bases for V and 12 bases for J; bases not matched to a gene: 4. The DNA of the CDR3 is TGCAGTGCTAGAATGGGGACAGTCATATATTTT. Translating it yields CSARMGTVIYF.

The chain couples TRBV30 to TRBJ2-1; D not certain. The CDR3 loop spans 11 amino acids. Trimming cost V 2 bases and J 13 bases, with 12 bases left between them. Germline CDR1 and CDR2: GTSNPN and SVGIG (reference sequence). Written as DNA, the CDR3 is TGTGCCTGGAGTTTATCGAGGTTACAGTTCTTC. As protein: CAWSLSRLQFF.

This chain uses TRBV7-8 with TRBJ2-1; TRBD2 agrees at 10 bases. The CDR3 spans 17 residues. Germline assignment: CDR1 SGHVS and CDR2 FQNEAQ. Losses at the gene ends were 1 base for V and 10 bases for J; bases not matched to a gene: 13. The CDR3 region has the DNA TGTGCCAGCAGCTTAGGCGCACTAGCGGGACCGGGGGGGGAGCAGTTCTTC. Protein product: CASSLGALAGPGGEQFF.

J is TRBJ1-1 and V is TRBV7-5. TRBV7-5 is a pseudogene. The CDR3 length is 17 residues. The CDR3 region is CARSRCGQIHMNTEAFF. The CDR3 DNA reads TGTGCCAGAAGCCGATGCGGCCAGATTCACATGAACACTGAAGCTTTCTTT.

The chain uses TRBV7-9 and TRBJ2-7; maybe TRBD1 (6 bases). V gave up 3 bases and J gave up 6 bases, with 12 bases separating them. Germline CDR1 reads SEHNR; CDR2 reads FQNEAQ (reference sequence). CDR3 length: 13 amino acids. The CDR3 loop is CASSFTQGSEQYF. The CDR3 DNA sequence: TGTGCCAGCAGCTTCACACAGGGAAGCGAGCAGTACTTC.

CDR3: CASSVSSNTGELFF. The DNA of the CDR3 is TGCGCCAGCAGCGTGAGTTCGAACACCGGGGAGCTGTTTTTT. This chain connects TRBV4-1 to TRBJ2-2, with D hard to call. With 5 bases removed from V and 0 bases from J, the gap between germline ends came to 7 bases. The CDR3 totals 14 residues. CDR1 is MGHRA, CDR2 YSYEKL, per germline.